The sequence of this T cell receptor beta chain was determined in a study of blood T cell repertoires in COVID-19. The wider study: Whether acute or convalescent, the COVID-19 samples came from the United States, Italy and Spain. Nucleic acid was either cDNA or gDNA, and it came from T cells, B-cell-depleted T cells, or PBMCs.

Clones were read by immunoSEQ multiplex PCR, and TCRdb kept only the in-frame ones, dropping some. This sample has around 170,000 clones, with roughly 80% found just once. Specimen: peripheral blood. This TCR derives from a woman in her thirties or forties with acute or convalescent COVID-19.

CDR3 in amino acids: CASSVGVSGANVLTF. In nucleotides, the CDR3 is TGTGCCAGCAGCGTAGGAGTCTCTGGGGCCAACGTCCTGACTTTC. The chain employs TRBV9 and TRBJ2-6; D is ambiguous. This CDR3 has 15 amino acids. V lost 0 bases and J lost 0, with 4 bases in between. The germline gives CDR1 SGDLS, CDR2 YYNGEE.